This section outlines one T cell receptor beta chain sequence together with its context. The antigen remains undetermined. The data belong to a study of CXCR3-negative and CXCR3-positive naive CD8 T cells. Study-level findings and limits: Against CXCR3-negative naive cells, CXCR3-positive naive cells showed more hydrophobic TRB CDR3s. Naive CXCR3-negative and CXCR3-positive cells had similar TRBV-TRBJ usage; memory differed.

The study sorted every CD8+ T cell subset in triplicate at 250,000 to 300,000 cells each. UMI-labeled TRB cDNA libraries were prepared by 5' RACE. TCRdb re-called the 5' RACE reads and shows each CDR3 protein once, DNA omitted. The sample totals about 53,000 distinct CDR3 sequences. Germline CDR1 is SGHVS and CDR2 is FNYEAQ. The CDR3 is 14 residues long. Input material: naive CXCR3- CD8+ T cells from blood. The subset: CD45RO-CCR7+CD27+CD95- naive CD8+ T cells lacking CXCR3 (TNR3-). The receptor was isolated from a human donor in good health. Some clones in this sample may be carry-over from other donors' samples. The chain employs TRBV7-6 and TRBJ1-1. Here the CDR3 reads CASSHGRGLTEAFF.